This T cell receptor beta chain derives from a study of CD8 T cells in Susac syndrome. Random hexamers served to reverse transcribe roughly 0.45 to 1 ug RNA. TCRdb ran MiXCR on the immunoSEQ multiplex PCR reads and lists one entry per CDR3 protein. The sample consists of over 200,000 distinct CDR3 sequences, 95% of them appearing once. Isolation of CD8+ and CD4+ T cells was performed negatively, whereas enrichment of TEMRA cells was done by FACS. The CDR3 has 15 amino acids. Trimming removed 0 bases at V and 2 bases at J, with 9 bases between. CDR1 ENHRY and CDR2 SYGVKD come from the germline V gene. The receptor's source is a human donor with multiple sclerosis. The sequenced sample was CD4+ T cells from PBMCs. V is TRBV10-3 and J is TRBJ2-3; D is perhaps TRBD1 (5 bases). In DNA, the CDR3 is TGTGCCATCAGTGAGTCCGGACAAGACACAGATACGCAGTATTTT. It specifies CAISESGQDTDTQYF.